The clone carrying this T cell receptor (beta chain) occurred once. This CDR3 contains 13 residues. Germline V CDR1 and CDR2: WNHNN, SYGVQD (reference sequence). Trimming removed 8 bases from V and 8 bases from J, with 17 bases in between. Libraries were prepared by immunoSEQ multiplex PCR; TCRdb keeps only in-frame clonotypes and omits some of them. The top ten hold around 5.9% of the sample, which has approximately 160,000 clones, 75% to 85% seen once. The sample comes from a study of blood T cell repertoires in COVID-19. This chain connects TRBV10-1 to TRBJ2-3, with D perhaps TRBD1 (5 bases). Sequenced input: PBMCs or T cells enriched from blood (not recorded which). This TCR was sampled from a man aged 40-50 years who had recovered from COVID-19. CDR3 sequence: CASSQSQGGTQYF. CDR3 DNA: TGCGCCAGCTCCCAGTCCCAGGGTGGTACGCAGTATTTT.